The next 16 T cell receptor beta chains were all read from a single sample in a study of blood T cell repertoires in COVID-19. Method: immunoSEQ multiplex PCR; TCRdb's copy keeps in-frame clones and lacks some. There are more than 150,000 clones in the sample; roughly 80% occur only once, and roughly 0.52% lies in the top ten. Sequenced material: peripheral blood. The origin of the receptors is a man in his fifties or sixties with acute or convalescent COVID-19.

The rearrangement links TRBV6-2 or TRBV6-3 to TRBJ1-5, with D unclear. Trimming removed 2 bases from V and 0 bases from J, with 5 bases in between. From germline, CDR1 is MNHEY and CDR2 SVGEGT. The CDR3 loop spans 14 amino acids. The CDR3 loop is CASSYGSSNQPQHF. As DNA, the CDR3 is TGTGCCAGCAGTTACGGCAGTAGCAATCAGCCCCAGCATTTT.

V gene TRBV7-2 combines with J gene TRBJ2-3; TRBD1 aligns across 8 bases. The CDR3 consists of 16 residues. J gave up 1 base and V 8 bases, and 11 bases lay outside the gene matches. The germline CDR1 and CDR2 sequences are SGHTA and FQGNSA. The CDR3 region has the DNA TGTGCCAGCCTCACCTTACCGGGACAGGGCACAGATACGCAGTATTTT. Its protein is CASLTLPGQGTDTQYF.

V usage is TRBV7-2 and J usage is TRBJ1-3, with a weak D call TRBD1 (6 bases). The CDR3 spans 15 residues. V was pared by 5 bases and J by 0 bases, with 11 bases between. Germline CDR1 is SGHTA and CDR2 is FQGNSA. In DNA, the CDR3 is TGTGCCAGCAGCCAGACAGGCATCTCTGGAAACACCATATATTTT. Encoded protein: CASSQTGISGNTIYF.

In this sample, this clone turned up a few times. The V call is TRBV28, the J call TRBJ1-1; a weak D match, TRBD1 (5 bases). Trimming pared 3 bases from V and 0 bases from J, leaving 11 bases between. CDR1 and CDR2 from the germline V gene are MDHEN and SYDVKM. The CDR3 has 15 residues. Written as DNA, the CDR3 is TGTGCCAGCAGTTTGGTCCAGGGCTTGAACACTGAAGCTTTCTTT. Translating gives CASSLVQGLNTEAFF.

CDR3 protein: CASGLVRRLSNQPQHF. CDR3 DNA: TGTGCTAGTGGTTTGGTACGCAGGCTCTCCAATCAGCCCCAGCATTTT. The J gene is TRBJ1-5, the V gene TRBV12-5; D unresolved. CDR1 and CDR2 (germline): LGHNT, FRNRAP. The CDR3 contains 16 residues. V was clipped by 0 bases and J by 3 bases, with 12 bases between them.

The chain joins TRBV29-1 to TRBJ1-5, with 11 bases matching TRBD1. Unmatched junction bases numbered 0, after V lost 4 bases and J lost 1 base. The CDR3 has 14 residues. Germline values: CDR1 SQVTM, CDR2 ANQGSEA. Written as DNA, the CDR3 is TGCAGCGTTGGGGACAGGGGGAGCAATCAGCCCCAGCATTTT. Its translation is CSVGDRGSNQPQHF.

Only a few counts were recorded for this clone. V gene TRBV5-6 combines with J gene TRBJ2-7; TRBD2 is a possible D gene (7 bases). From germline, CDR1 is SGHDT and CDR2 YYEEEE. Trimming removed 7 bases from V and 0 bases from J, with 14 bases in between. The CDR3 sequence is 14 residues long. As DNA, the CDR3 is TGTGCCAGCGGGAGGGGGTCGAGCTCCTACGAGCAGTACTTC. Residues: CASGRGSSSYEQYF.

CDR3 sequence: CAISESEYGYTF. In DNA, the CDR3 is TGTGCCATCAGTGAGTCAGAGTATGGCTACACCTTC. V usage is TRBV10-3 and J usage is TRBJ1-2; no clear D. V was shortened by 0 bases and J by 5 bases, with 4 bases between the two germline ends. The CDR3 consists of 12 residues. The germline V gene has CDR1 ENHRY and CDR2 SYGVKD.

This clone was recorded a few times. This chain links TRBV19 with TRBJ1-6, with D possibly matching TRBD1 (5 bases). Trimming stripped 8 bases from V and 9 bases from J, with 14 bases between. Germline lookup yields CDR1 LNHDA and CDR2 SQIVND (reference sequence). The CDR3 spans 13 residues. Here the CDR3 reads CASWGGRGSPLHF. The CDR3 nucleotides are TGTGCCAGTTGGGGAGGGAGGGGTTCACCCCTCCACTTT.

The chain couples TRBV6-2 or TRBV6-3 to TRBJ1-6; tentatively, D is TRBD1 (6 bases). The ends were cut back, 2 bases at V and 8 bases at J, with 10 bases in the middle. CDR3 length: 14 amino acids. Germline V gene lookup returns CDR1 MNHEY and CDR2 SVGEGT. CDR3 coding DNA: TGTGCCAGCAGTTACGACAGGTTCTATTCACCCCTCCACTTT. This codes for CASSYDRFYSPLHF.

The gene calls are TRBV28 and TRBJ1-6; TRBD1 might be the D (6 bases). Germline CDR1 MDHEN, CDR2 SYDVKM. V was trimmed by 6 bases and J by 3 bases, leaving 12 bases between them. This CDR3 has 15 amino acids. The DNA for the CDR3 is TGTGCCAGCAGCAGCAGGGGTATCTATAATTCACCCCTCCACTTT. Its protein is CASSSRGIYNSPLHF.

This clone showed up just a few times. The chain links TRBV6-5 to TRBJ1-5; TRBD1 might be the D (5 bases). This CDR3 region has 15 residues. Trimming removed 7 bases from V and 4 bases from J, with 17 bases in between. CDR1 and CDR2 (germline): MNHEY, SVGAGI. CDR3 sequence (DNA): TGTGCCAGCACAACAGGTCGGCAGGGTAATCAGCCCCAGCATTTT. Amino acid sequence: CASTTGRQGNQPQHF.

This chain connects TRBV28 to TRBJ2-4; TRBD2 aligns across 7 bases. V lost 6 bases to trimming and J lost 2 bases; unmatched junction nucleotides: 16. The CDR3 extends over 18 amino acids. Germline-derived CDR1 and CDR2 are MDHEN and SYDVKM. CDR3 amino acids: CASSEVGGAMLTKNIQYF. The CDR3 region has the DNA TGTGCCAGCAGCGAAGTGGGAGGGGCGATGCTCACCAAAAACATTCAGTACTTC.

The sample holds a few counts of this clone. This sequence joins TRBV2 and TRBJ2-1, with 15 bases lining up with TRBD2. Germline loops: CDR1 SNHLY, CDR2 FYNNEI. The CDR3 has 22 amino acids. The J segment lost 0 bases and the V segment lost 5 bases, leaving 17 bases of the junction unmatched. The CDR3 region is CASSPYFPGLAGGQVSYNEQFF. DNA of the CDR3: TGTGCCAGCAGTCCTTACTTTCCGGGACTAGCGGGGGGCCAAGTCTCCTACAATGAGCAGTTCTTC.

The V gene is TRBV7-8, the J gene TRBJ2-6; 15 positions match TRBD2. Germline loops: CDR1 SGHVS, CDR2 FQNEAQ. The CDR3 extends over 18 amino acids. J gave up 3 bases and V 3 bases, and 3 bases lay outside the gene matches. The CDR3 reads CASSLGLAGGGGANVLTF. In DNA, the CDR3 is TGTGCCAGCAGCTTGGGACTAGCGGGGGGCGGTGGGGCCAACGTCCTGACTTTC.

CDR3 in amino acids: CASSYTRLYNEQFF. The CDR3 region has the DNA TGTGCCAGCAGTTACACACGACTTTACAATGAGCAGTTCTTC. V usage is TRBV6-6 and J usage is TRBJ2-1, with D uncertain. The V gene lost 2 bases and the J gene lost 4 bases, with 9 bases spanning the gap. The germline V gene has CDR1 MNHNY and CDR2 SVGAGI (reference sequence). This CDR3 is 14 amino acids long.